The entry below gives a single TCR beta chain sequence along with its context. The V gene's germline CDR1 is KGHSH and CDR2 LQKENI. The V and J ends lost 4 bases and 5 bases, in that order; junction bases with no gene match: 8. This CDR3 comprises 15 residues. The data were taken from a study of T cells after yellow fever vaccination. In TCRdb, the 5' RACE reads were re-called with MiXCR into one record per CDR3 protein. This table holds 600,000 to 750,000 distinct CDR3 sequences, about 12% found once. V and J are TRBV18 and TRBJ2-1, with 7 bases matching TRBD1. The specimen comprised PBMCs, sampled on the day of the yellow fever booster vaccination. This TCR derives from a man aged 30 to 45 who received the YFV17D yellow fever vaccine. Here the CDR3 reads CASSRPGQSNNEQFF. DNA of the CDR3: TGTGCCAGCTCACGACCGGGACAGAGCAACAATGAGCAGTTCTTC.